The 24 T cell receptor beta chains in this list originate from one sample, sequenced in a study of response to subunit inactivated influenza vaccine. TCRdb fed the RT-PCR reads into MiXCR, producing one record per CDR3 protein. This table holds about 500,000 distinct CDR3 sequences, around 13% found once. The sample in question was PBMCs from blood, obtained more than 35 days after vaccination. These receptors were obtained from a man in his fifties who received an inactivated influenza vaccine.

This clonotype was seen repeatedly, ten times or more. The chain links TRBV20-1 to TRBJ2-3, with unresolved D. This CDR3 contains 13 residues. Trimming removed 3 bases from V and 3 bases from J, with 10 bases in between. Germline values: CDR1 DFQATT, CDR2 SNEGSKA (reference sequence). The CDR3 DNA follows: TGCAGTGCTAGGGCGACTGTTACAGATACGCAGTATTTT. Translating gives CSARATVTDTQYF.

There are a few counts of this clonotype. The chain employs TRBV20-1 and TRBJ2-5; 7 positions match TRBD2. Germline CDR1 is DFQATT and CDR2 is SNEGSKA (reference sequence). After removal of 5 bases from V and 2 bases from J, the junction contained 14 bases not matched to a gene. This CDR3 has 16 amino acids. The CDR3 nucleotides are TGCAGTGCTCCCCGAGGCGGAACTAGCGCACAAGAGACCCAGTACTTC. Protein: CSAPRGGTSAQETQYF.

This clonotype was seen many times. The rearrangement links TRBV7-2 to TRBJ1-5, with TRBD1 as a possible D gene (5 bases). V was pared by 5 bases and J by 4 bases, with 9 bases between. CDR1 is SGHTA, CDR2 FQGNSA, per germline. CDR3 length: 13 residues. CDR3 sequence reads: CASSQEGNQPQHF. The CDR3 nucleotides read TGTGCCAGCAGCCAAGAGGGGAATCAGCCCCAGCATTTT. Together with reference TRBV7-2 and TRBJ1-5, the CDR3 gives the full variable domain: GAGVSQSPSNKVTEKGKDVELRCDPISGHTALYWYRQSLGQGLEFLIYFQGNSAPDKSGLPSDRFSAERTGGSVSTLTIQRTQQEDSAVYLCASSQEGNQPQHFGDGTRLSIL.

This clonotype was counted between two and nine times. A much larger clone lies one base from this, so it may be a read error. This rearrangement joins TRBV5-1 to TRBJ2-1; unclear D gene. The CDR3 has 12 residues. Per the germline V gene, CDR1 is SGHRS and CDR2 is YFSETQ. V was pared by 0 bases and J by 5 bases, with 3 bases between. As DNA, the CDR3 is TGCGCCAGCAGCTTGGACCACAATGAGCAGTTCTTC. Amino acids: CASSLDHNEQFF.

This clonotype turned up a few times. The gene calls are TRBV20-1 and TRBJ2-7, with 14 bases fitting TRBD2. V dropped 4 bases and J dropped 2; count of bases not matched to a gene: 7. Per the germline V gene, CDR1 is DFQATT and CDR2 is SNEGSKA (reference sequence). The CDR3 extends over 16 amino acids. The CDR3 region has the DNA TGCAGTGCTACCGGGACTAGCGGGAGCCGTGCCTACGAGCAGTACTTC. It yields the protein CSATGTSGSRAYEQYF.

This clonotype turned up a few times. This rearrangement joins TRBV20-1 to TRBJ2-3; maybe TRBD2 (5 bases). The CDR3 totals 16 residues. V was clipped by 0 bases and J by 0 bases, with 13 bases between them. From germline, CDR1 is DFQATT and CDR2 SNEGSKA (reference sequence). This CDR3 reads CSARDLLRTSTDTQYF. The DNA for the CDR3 is TGCAGTGCTAGAGATCTCTTGCGGACTAGCACAGATACGCAGTATTTT.

This clonotype was seen a few times. The chain uses TRBV5-1 and TRBJ2-3; the match to TRBD1 covers 7 bases. The junction had 10 bases not matched to a gene; V was cut back by 4 bases and J by 5 bases. In germline, CDR1 is SGHRS, CDR2 YFSETQ. The CDR3 extends over 15 amino acids. CDR3 DNA: TGCGCCAGCAGCACACGACAGGGAAACGTAGATACGCAGTATTTT. Translated, it gives CASSTRQGNVDTQYF.

The rearrangement links TRBV5-1 to TRBJ1-1; D is ambiguous. This CDR3 is built from 14 residues. Deletions cut 2 bases from V and 1 base from J, with 9 bases between. Germline V lookup: CDR1 SGHRS, CDR2 YFSETQ. The CDR3: CASSFEVRNTEAFF. The CDR3 nucleotides read TGCGCCAGCAGCTTTGAGGTCCGGAACACTGAAGCTTTCTTT.

This clonotype has at least ten counts. This chain joins TRBV10-2 and TRBJ2-1; D not resolved. Trimming cost V 7 bases and J 5 bases, with 12 bases left between them. The CDR3 totals 13 residues. CDR1 and CDR2 from the germline V gene are WSHSY and SAAADI. CDR3 sequence (DNA): TGCGCCAGCACCGAACGGGTGGACAATGAGCAGTTCTTC. Amino acids: CASTERVDNEQFF.

This clonotype was counted many times. The chain employs TRBV14 and TRBJ2-5, with a weak D call TRBD2 (6 bases). The CDR3 has 13 amino acids. CDR1 is SGHDN, CDR2 FVKESK, per germline. The V gene lost 3 bases and the J gene lost 7 bases, with 12 bases spanning the gap. The CDR3 sequence is CASSQGLRGTQYF. The CDR3 DNA sequence: TGTGCCAGCAGCCAGGGACTGCGAGGGACCCAGTACTTC. Full variable domain (missing parts from reference TRBV14 and TRBJ2-5): EAGVTQFPSHSVIEKGQTVTLRCDPISGHDNLYWYRRVMGKEIKFLLHFVKESKQDESGMPNNRFLAERTGGTYSTLKVQPAELEDSGVYFCASSQGLRGTQYFGPGTRLLVL.

This chain connects TRBV7-9 to TRBJ2-5; 7 bases are shared with TRBD1. The trim removed 4 bases at V and 8 bases at J, leaving 7 bases unmatched. This CDR3 is 13 amino acids long. Germline V gene data show CDR1 as SEHNR and CDR2 as FQNEAQ (reference sequence). The CDR3 loop reads CASSSDAGGTQYF. In DNA form, the CDR3 reads TGTGCCAGCAGCTCAGACGCAGGGGGAACCCAGTACTTC.

This clonotype has only a few counts. The chain combines TRBV12-3 or TRBV12-4 with TRBJ2-7; no clear D. With 2 bases removed from V and 2 bases from J, the gap between germline ends came to 7 bases. There are 13 residues in the CDR3. The chain's CDR3 is CASSLNGPYEQYF. In DNA form, the CDR3 reads TGTGCCAGCAGTTTAAACGGTCCCTACGAGCAGTACTTC.

This clonotype was counted between two and nine times. The V and J genes are TRBV7-2 and TRBJ1-1, with 7 bases identical to TRBD1. The germline gives CDR1 SGHTA, CDR2 FQGNSA. This CDR3 has 13 residues. After removal of 5 bases from V and 4 bases from J, the junction contained 4 bases not matched to a gene. The CDR3 spells CASSPWDSTEAFF. CDR3 nucleotide sequence: TGTGCCAGCAGCCCATGGGACAGCACTGAAGCTTTCTTT.

This clonotype has a count of ten or more. The chain has TRBV7-8 and TRBJ2-3; 8 bases fit TRBD1. V shed 4 bases, J shed 6 bases, and the junction held 3 bases outside the gene matches. This CDR3 is built from 13 residues. The V gene's germline CDR1 is SGHVS and CDR2 FQNEAQ. CDR3 bases: TGTGCCAGCAGCTATGGACAGGGCGATACGCAGTATTTT. Its translation is CASSYGQGDTQYF.

The chain uses TRBV5-5 and TRBJ1-5; no firm D call. V gave up 6 bases and J gave up 8 bases, with 9 bases separating them. The length of the CDR3 is 11 residues. CDR1 and CDR2 (germline): SGHKS, YYEKEE (reference sequence). Here the CDR3 reads CASTLSKPQHF. The CDR3 bases are TGTGCCAGCACTCTATCCAAGCCCCAGCATTTT.

The sample holds many counts of this clonotype. The chain recombines TRBV7-9 with TRBJ2-7, with 9 bases fitting TRBD1. J was trimmed by 4 bases and V by 3 bases; bases with no gene match: 4. The CDR3 consists of 14 residues. Germline V gene lookup returns CDR1 SEHNR and CDR2 FQNEAQ (reference sequence). CDR3 protein: CASSLSGTGYEQYF. The CDR3 coding sequence is TGTGCCAGCAGCTTGTCCGGGACAGGGTACGAGCAGTACTTC.

This chain uses TRBV20-1 with TRBJ2-1, with 8 bases fitting TRBD1. The germline V gene encodes CDR1 DFQATT and CDR2 SNEGSKA (reference sequence). With V trimmed by 6 bases and J by 5 bases, 21 bases remained unmatched. The CDR3 is 18 residues long. The chain's CDR3 is CSAHDRGDGLGTHNEQFF. DNA for the CDR3: TGCAGTGCCCACGACAGGGGAGACGGTTTAGGCACACACAATGAGCAGTTCTTC.

There are a few counts of this clonotype. The CDR3 DNA follows: TGTGCCAGCAGCCACCCAGGGACAGGGAAGGGCGGCGAAAACATTCAGTACTTC. Its protein is CASSHPGTGKGGENIQYF. J is TRBJ2-4 and V is TRBV4-2; 9 bases are a match to TRBD1. The CDR3 has 18 residues. The V gene's germline CDR1 is LGHNA and CDR2 YNFKEQ. The V gene end was trimmed by 3 bases and the J gene end by 5 bases; junction bases not matched to a gene: 14.

This chain uses TRBV7-9 with TRBJ2-1; D might be TRBD1 or TRBD2, each matching 5 bases. This CDR3 is 14 amino acids long. CDR1 and CDR2 (germline): SEHNR, FQNEAQ (reference sequence). The V end lost 1 base, the J end lost 6 bases, and 10 bases lay between the germline ends. The CDR3 reads CASSLGGTVNEQFF. CDR3 coding DNA: TGTGCCAGCAGCTTAGGAGGGACGGTCAATGAGCAGTTCTTC.

The rearrangement joins TRBV12-3 or TRBV12-4 to TRBJ1-1, with 7 bases that match TRBD1. With 7 bases clipped from V and 1 base from J, the junction kept 6 bases outside the gene matches. This CDR3 region has 14 residues. CDR3 nucleotide sequence: TGTGCCAGCATACGGGACAGATCGAACACTGAAGCTTTCTTT. Its protein product is CASIRDRSNTEAFF.

The sample holds many counts of this clonotype. The rearrangement joins TRBV15 to TRBJ2-4; TRBD2 might be the D (6 bases). This CDR3 has 17 amino acids. The germline V gene encodes CDR1 LNHNV and CDR2 YYDKDF (reference sequence). Trimming took 5 bases from V and 0 from J, leaving 17 bases between them. Written as DNA, the CDR3 is TGTGCCACCAGCCCCCCCGGGGGAATTTTAGCCAAAAACATTCAGTACTTC. It yields the protein CATSPPGGILAKNIQYF.

This clonotype was seen many times. This sequence joins TRBV6-1 and TRBJ2-5; 8 nucleotides align to TRBD2. Germline values: CDR1 MNHNS, CDR2 SASEGT. V lost 4 bases to trimming and J lost 5 bases; unmatched junction nucleotides: 12. CDR3 length: 16 amino acids. The CDR3 sequence is CASSGAVSGTGETQYF. DNA for the CDR3: TGTGCCAGCAGTGGGGCGGTTAGCGGGACGGGGGAGACCCAGTACTTC.

V and J are TRBV30 and TRBJ2-5, with 11 nucleotides matching TRBD2. Germline CDR1 is GTSNPN and CDR2 is SVGIG (reference sequence). The CDR3 spans 14 residues. J was trimmed by 5 bases and V by 2 bases; bases with no gene match: 4. The CDR3 nucleotides read TGTGCCTGGAGTACTAGCGGGGGTCGCGAGACCCAGTACTTC. This translates into CAWSTSGGRETQYF.

This clonotype was counted between two and nine times. The J gene is TRBJ2-5, the V gene TRBV7-3, with 10 nucleotides matching TRBD1. CDR1 is SGHTA and CDR2 is FQGTGA in the germline V gene. This CDR3 contains 15 residues. Trimming took 4 bases from V and 6 from J; bases not matched to a gene: 8. CDR3 amino acids: CASSSQTGGIKTQYF. The CDR3 nucleotides read TGTGCCAGCAGCTCCCAGACAGGGGGCATCAAGACCCAGTACTTC.